This T cell receptor (beta chain) was sequenced for a study of Graves' ophthalmopathy and Graves' hyperthyroidism. The CDR3 covers 16 residues. Deletions cut 1 base from V and 1 base from J, with 13 bases between. Germline CDR1 and CDR2: LGHNA and YSLEER. RNA transcripts provided the template for amplifying TCR beta CDR3 regions. HTBI-primed RT-PCR formed the first round, and a multiplex PCR formed the second. TCRdb re-called the multiplex PCR reads with MiXCR, one entry per CDR3 protein. Here the sample spans 650,000 to 900,000 distinct CDR3 sequences, approximately 40% being singletons. The receptor's source is an adult man with Graves' ophthalmopathy. The specimen sequenced was peripheral blood. The chain is built from TRBV4-3 and TRBJ2-5; D is perhaps TRBD1 or TRBD2 (6 bases each). The DNA for the CDR3 is TGCGCCAGCAGCCAAGTTGGGGGCGGGGTCCAAGAGACCCAGTACTTC. Amino acids: CASSQVGGGVQETQYF.